Below, one T cell receptor beta chain is given with its context. This CDR3 is built from 14 residues. CDR1 and CDR2 (germline): DFQATT, SNEGSKA (reference sequence). The data were taken from a study of monozygotic twins with inflammatory bowel disease. The TCR libraries each used total RNA (about 3,500 ng per library). TCRdb reprocessed the 5' RACE reads, with one entry per CDR3 protein and no DNA. Its table lists approximately 160,000 distinct CDR3 sequences. The sequenced material came from blood. The rearrangement links TRBV20-1 to TRBJ2-1; absent DNA, TCRdb's TRBD2 call cannot be checked. The origin of this receptor is a human donor with ulcerative colitis or Crohn's disease, or a healthy co-twin of an affected twin (not recorded which). CDR3 in amino acids: CSAGTSGFNNEQFF.